This T cell receptor beta chain appears in the sequencing data of a study of early T cells in non-severe SARS-CoV-2 infection. On the study more broadly: Sequencing was performed on bulk RNA from unsorted whole blood, leaving chains unpaired.

Findings of the study overall: Reliance on VDJdb matching favored anti-spike CD8 responses; private and CD4 specificities were missed.

Ten or more counts support this clonotype. Its antigen is as yet unknown. CDR1 and CDR2 (germline): SGHTA, FQGNSA. V was shortened by 5 bases and J by 5 bases, with 6 bases between the two germline ends. This CDR3 has 11 amino acids. Each cDNA molecule carried a unique molecular identifier. MiXCR was run by TCRdb on the 5' RACE reads, yielding one entry per CDR3 protein. The sample yields around 30,000 distinct CDR3 sequences, approximately 5.3% seen once. The chain is built from TRBV7-2 and TRBJ2-5; the D gene is possibly TRBD1 (5 bases). The receptor comes from an adult who was a healthcare worker with PCR-confirmed SARS-CoV-2 infection or an uninfected control (not recorded which). The sample was whole blood. The CDR3 protein is CASSPGETQYF. CDR3 in DNA: TGTGCCAGCAGCCCAGGGGAGACCCAGTACTTC.